This TCR beta chain was recorded in a study of cytomegalovirus exposure and HLA in healthy donors. Study-wide points: Reportedly, a later analysis found an Asian-associated ancestry cluster had fewer N-insertions than the approximately 700-donor mean. Trimming of TCR beta V- and J-genes showed a link, identified in a later analysis, to a missense DCLRE1C variant.

In regard to this clone: Antigen unknown.

Both 60 Vbeta primers and 13 Jbeta primers went into the PCR. Only in-frame clones appear in the TCRdb table, and some are missing; sequencing was by immunoSEQ multiplex PCR. The table records around 100,000 clones, about 77% of them present only once. Germline V CDR1 and CDR2: SGHRS, YFSETQ. V was trimmed by 0 bases and J by 2 bases, leaving 9 bases between them. The CDR3 consists of 14 residues. V and J are TRBV5-1 and TRBJ2-7; tentative D call: TRBD1 (6 bases). The receptor was derived from a woman between 18 and 29 years old in good health and CMV-seropositive. The sequenced sample consisted of PBMCs. The CDR3 sequence: CASSLGDKTYEQYF. The CDR3 region has the DNA TGCGCCAGCAGCTTGGGGGACAAGACCTACGAGCAGTACTTC.